The sequence of this T cell receptor (beta chain) was determined in a study of blood T cell repertoires in COVID-19. Original handling: Reference gene primer amplification gave nucleated cell count estimates. Measured with immunoSEQ multiplex PCR; TCRdb has only the in-frame clones, and not every one. Clone size and V and J calls were adopted from that table, with D and trimming inferred from the DNA. Found here are about 130,000 clones, 85% of them singletons; the top ten hold roughly 30%. CDR3 length: 14 residues. V gave up 3 bases and J gave up 6 bases; unmatched junction bases: 6. The germline CDR1 and CDR2 sequences are DFQATT and SNEGSKA (reference sequence).

The sequenced sample consisted of peripheral blood. V gene TRBV20-1 combines with J gene TRBJ2-3, with 10 nucleotides matching TRBD2. The sequence derives from a woman of 80 years or more with acute or convalescent COVID-19. CDR3 nucleotide sequence: TGCAGTGCTAGTCTAGCGGGGGCCCCTGATACGCAGTATTTT. Protein sequence: CSASLAGAPDTQYF.